Listed below are T cell receptor beta chains from one sample, sequenced in a study of blood T cell repertoires in COVID-19. TCRdb's copy holds only in-frame clones and misses some; the assay was immunoSEQ multiplex PCR. This sample has under 85,000 clones, with around 80% found just once. Sequencing was done on a sample of peripheral blood. The origin of the receptors is a man older than 75 with active or convalescent COVID-19. CDR3s include the opening cysteine and the closing phenylalanine or tryptophan. The D gene is left open where the match is weak. Clone size is stated in some rows and not others, as once, few, many or a class when expanded.

V gene,D gene,J gene,clone size,CDR3 DNA,CDR3 protein
TRBV18,TRBD2,TRBJ2-1,NA,TGTGCCAGCTCAGTAGCGGGCGGATACAATGAGCAGTTCTTC,CASSVAGGYNEQFF
TRBV11-2,NA,TRBJ2-6,NA,TGTGCCAGCAGCTTATCGAGGAGTGGGGCCAACGTCCTGACTTTC,CASSLSRSGANVLTF
TRBV13,TRBD2,TRBJ2-1,NA,TGTGCCAGCAGCACCCAACTAGCGGGGGGGCCGAATGAGCAGTTCTTC,CASSTQLAGGPNEQFF
TRBV7-9,NA,TRBJ1-1,NA,TGTGCCAGCAGCTTAGCGCGGGTTACCGATGACACTGAAGCTTTCTTT,CASSLARVTDDTEAFF
TRBV7-6,TRBD2,TRBJ2-1,NA,TGTGCCAGCAGCTTTAATAGCGGGAGGAGCCGATCCTACAATGAGCAGTTCTTC,CASSFNSGRSRSYNEQFF
TRBV6-5,NA,TRBJ2-2,NA,TGTGCCAGCAGTTACTCCCTAGCGAGAAACACCGGGGAGCTGTTTTTT,CASSYSLARNTGELFF
TRBV5-8,NA,TRBJ1-2,NA,TGTGCCAGCAGCTTGGCCAGGCCCCTCTTC,CASSLARPLF
TRBV11-2,NA,TRBJ2-7,NA,TGTGCCAGCAGCCCCATAAGCGGCTCCTACGAGCAGTACTTC,CASSPISGSYEQYF
TRBV5-4,TRBD2,TRBJ2-3,NA,TGTGCCAGCAGCTTGGGGCCAGCGGGGGGGGGCACAGATACGCAGTATTTT,CASSLGPAGGGTDTQYF
TRBV10-3,NA,TRBJ1-5,NA,TGTGCCATCAGTTTACAGGGAAATCAGCCCCAGCATTTT,CAISLQGNQPQHF
TRBV7-2,TRBD2,TRBJ2-7,NA,TGTGCCAGCAGCTTAAGCGGGAGAGGTGGCGAGCAGTACTTC,CASSLSGRGGEQYF
TRBV27,NA,TRBJ2-3,NA,TGTGCCAGCACCACAAATTGGGGGGGCAGAGATACGCAGTATTTT,CASTTNWGGRDTQYF
TRBV6-2/TRBV6-3,TRBD2,TRBJ2-3,NA,TGTGCCAGCAGTTACAGACCGGGGGGGGACTTTATTTTT,CASSYRPGGDFIF
TRBV30,TRBD2,TRBJ2-2,NA,TGTGCCTGGACAGGAGAGCGGGACTCCCTCTTCGTGTTTTTT,CAWTGERDSLFVFF
TRBV5-1,NA,TRBJ1-6,once,TGCGCCAGCAGCTTCGGGGGGAACTATTCACCCCTCCACTTT,CASSFGGNYSPLHF
TRBV19,TRBD2,TRBJ2-5,once,TGTGCCAGTAGTATAACGGCTAGCGGGCAAGAGACCCAGTACTTC,CASSITASGQETQYF
TRBV21-1,NA,TRBJ1-4,NA,TGTGCCAGCAGATCCTGTAATGAAAAACTGTTTTTT,CASRSCNEKLFF
TRBV7-8,NA,TRBJ2-2,few,TGTGCCAGCAGCCCAGGGGCTGGGAACACCGGGGAGCTGTTTTTT,CASSPGAGNTGELFF